The 8 T cell receptor beta chains reported below all come from one sample, sequenced in a study of OX40 agonist ivuxolimab in advanced cancers. Sequencing used immunoSEQ multiplex PCR; TCRdb keeps in-frame clones, though not all of them. Seen here are roughly 16,000 clones, roughly 75% observed once, and the top ten hold about a quarter. Sequenced here: CD4+ or CD8+ T cells sorted from blood, sampled in a trial of the OX40 agonist ivuxolimab. The receptors were gathered from an adult with an advanced solid tumor such as melanoma, head and neck, liver or kidney cancer.

This clone was picked up one time. The genes are TRBV10-1 and TRBJ2-7; no firm D call. The CDR3 covers 15 residues. Trimming left V 4 bases short and J 6 bases short, with 19 bases between. Per the germline V gene, CDR1 is WNHNN and CDR2 is SYGVQD (reference sequence). The CDR3 is CASSANPDPASEQYF. CDR3 DNA: TGCGCCAGCAGTGCTAATCCCGACCCAGCCTCCGAGCAGTACTTC.

This clone ranks as medium-sized (0.01 to 0.1%). The chain couples TRBV6-4 to TRBJ2-1; D perhaps matches TRBD2 (6 bases). The CDR3 is 14 amino acids. V gave up 5 bases and J gave up 9 bases, with 17 bases separating them. Germline CDR1 is MRHNA and CDR2 is SNTAGT. In nucleotides, the CDR3 is TGTGCCAGCAGTCCCGGGACTCTGGGGTTTGAGCAGTTCTTC. This translates into CASSPGTLGFEQFF.

The J gene is TRBJ2-4, the V gene TRBV2, with TRBD2 matching 7 bases. The CDR3 consists of 13 residues. CDR1 and CDR2 from the germline V gene are SNHLY and FYNNEI. Unmatched junction bases numbered 2, after V lost 2 bases and J lost 7 bases. This CDR3 is CASSEWGGNIQYF. CDR3 in DNA: TGTGCCAGCAGTGAATGGGGGGGGAACATTCAGTACTTC.

V gene TRBV27 combines with J gene TRBJ2-1; 9 bases match TRBD1. Germline CDR1 is MNHEY and CDR2 is SMNVEV (reference sequence). J gave up 8 bases and V 7 bases, and 3 bases lay outside the gene matches. The CDR3 totals 12 residues. The CDR3 loop reads CASTTGGHEQFF. In DNA, the CDR3 is TGTGCCAGCACTACAGGGGGCCATGAGCAGTTCTTC.

The rearrangement links TRBV19 to TRBJ1-4; 7 nucleotides match TRBD1. CDR1 and CDR2 from the germline V gene are LNHDA and SQIVND (reference sequence). J was trimmed by 3 bases and V by 3 bases; bases with no gene match: 4. This CDR3 spans 15 amino acids. CDR3 nucleotide sequence: TGTGCCAGTAGTATCGGACAGGTTCCTAATGAAAAACTGTTTTTT. It codes for CASSIGQVPNEKLFF.

By sample share, this clone is medium-sized (0.01 to 0.1%). The chain links TRBV6-1 to TRBJ1-3; D possibly corresponds to TRBD1 (6 bases). Germline lookup yields CDR1 MNHNS and CDR2 SASEGT. The germline V and J ends were trimmed by 5 bases and 1 base, with 12 bases remaining between them. The CDR3 runs 15 residues. The CDR3 loop reads CASSTEGGSGNTIYF. CDR3 coding DNA: TGTGCCAGCAGTACCGAGGGGGGGTCTGGAAACACCATATATTTT.

The chain couples TRBV27 to TRBJ1-5; no clear D gene. Germline V CDR1 and CDR2: MNHEY, SMNVEV (reference sequence). V lost 0 bases and J 3 bases, leaving 9 bases between the germline ends. The CDR3 contains 15 residues. DNA for the CDR3: TGTGCCAGCAGTTTATCCCTCAGCACCAATCAGCCCCAGCATTTT. Its protein product is CASSLSLSTNQPQHF.

The chain joins TRBV7-8 to TRBJ2-1, with 7 bases identical to TRBD2. Germline-derived CDR1 and CDR2 are SGHVS and FQNEAQ. This CDR3 is built from 16 residues. V lost 1 base, J lost 7 bases, and 10 bases stayed unmatched. This chain's CDR3 is CASSLGLRESGNEQFF. The CDR3 DNA reads as TGTGCCAGCAGCTTAGGTTTGCGGGAGTCGGGGAATGAGCAGTTCTTC.